This T cell receptor (beta chain) was identified during a study of blood T cell repertoires in COVID-19. The wider study: COVID-19 samples, acute and convalescent, were from the United States, Italy and Spain.

CDR1 is SGHRS and CDR2 is YFSETQ in the germline V gene. The V gene lost 0 bases and the J gene lost 4 bases, with 13 bases spanning the gap. The CDR3 spans 15 residues. Clones were read by immunoSEQ multiplex PCR, and TCRdb kept only the in-frame ones, dropping some. Of roughly 77,000 clones in the sample, 60% to 80% are singletons; the top ten hold 7.5% to 10%. The sequence was obtained from a human donor in a cohort sampled during active COVID-19. The chain links TRBV5-1 to TRBJ1-1, with TRBD1 as a possible D gene (6 bases). Specimen: peripheral blood. CDR3: CASSLGTGGGTEAFF. For the CDR3, the DNA is TGCGCCAGCAGCTTGGGCACGGGGGGCGGCACTGAAGCTTTCTTT.